The rows below give T cell receptor beta chains drawn from one sample of a study of blood T cell repertoires in COVID-19. Some clones are missing from TCRdb's copy, which holds only in-frame ones; the method was immunoSEQ multiplex PCR. The repertoire holds about 70,000 clones, with 80% to 85% as singletons. The sequencing input was peripheral blood. These TCRs come from a woman aged 60-75 years with acute or convalescent COVID-19. Both conserved end residues are part of each CDR3. The D gene is left open where the match is weak. The listing skips clone size in some rows; elsewhere it reads once, few, many or a size class.

clone_size: once
j_call: TRBJ1-4
d_call: .
v_call: TRBV2
cdr3_nt: TGTGCCAGCGCCGCGGGCGGGACGAAAAATGAAAAACTGTTTTTT
cdr3_aa: CASAAGGTKNEKLFF

clone_size: .
j_call: TRBJ1-3
d_call: .
v_call: TRBV6-5
cdr3_nt: TGTGCCAGCAGTTACTCCCCAGGGGCTCGTGGAAACACCATATATTTT
cdr3_aa: CASSYSPGARGNTIYF

clone_size: .
j_call: TRBJ1-5
d_call: .
v_call: TRBV5-1
cdr3_nt: TGCGCCAGCAGTGAGGGCCCGAATCAGCCCCAGCATTTT
cdr3_aa: CASSEGPNQPQHF

clone_size: .
j_call: TRBJ2-2
d_call: .
v_call: TRBV19
cdr3_nt: TGTGCCAGTAGTAGCCAGGGTCGGGCGGCGGCCGGGGAGCTGTTTTTT
cdr3_aa: CASSSQGRAAAGELFF

clone_size: few
j_call: TRBJ2-7
d_call: TRBD1
v_call: TRBV7-9
cdr3_nt: TGTGCCAGCAGCTTAGAGGGAGACAGGGCCCACGAGCAGTACTTC
cdr3_aa: CASSLEGDRAHEQYF

clone_size: .
j_call: TRBJ2-5
d_call: TRBD1
v_call: TRBV7-6
cdr3_nt: TGTGCCAGCAGCTTAGCCCGACAGGGTTTGATGGAGACCCAGTACTTC
cdr3_aa: CASSLARQGLMETQYF

clone_size: .
j_call: TRBJ2-1
d_call: TRBD2
v_call: TRBV11-2
cdr3_nt: TGTGCCAGCAGCTTAGAGTGGTTGAGCGGGAAGCAGTTCTTC
cdr3_aa: CASSLEWLSGKQFF

clone_size: .
j_call: TRBJ1-6
d_call: .
v_call: TRBV7-9
cdr3_nt: TGTGCCAGCAGCCAACAAGACAGACACGAAAAAAATTCACCCCTCCACTTT
cdr3_aa: CASSQQDRHEKNSPLHF

clone_size: .
j_call: TRBJ1-4
d_call: .
v_call: TRBV18
cdr3_nt: TGTGCCAGCTCCCCCGGGGCAACTAATGAAAAACTGTTTTTT
cdr3_aa: CASSPGATNEKLFF

clone_size: .
j_call: TRBJ2-1
d_call: .
v_call: TRBV7-3
cdr3_nt: TGTGCCAGCAGCGGGACGGGGGGCGAAGGGACTGGCTGGAATGAGCAGTTCTTC
cdr3_aa: CASSGTGGEGTGWNEQFF

clone_size: .
j_call: TRBJ2-3
d_call: .
v_call: TRBV19
cdr3_nt: TGTGCCAGTAGTATGACGCAACTAGTTTCAGATACGCAGTATTTT
cdr3_aa: CASSMTQLVSDTQYF

clone_size: few
j_call: TRBJ2-3
d_call: .
v_call: TRBV4-1
cdr3_nt: TGCGCCAGCAGCCAAGCCGAACTATTAGGAGATACGCAGTATTTT
cdr3_aa: CASSQAELLGDTQYF

clone_size: .
j_call: TRBJ2-2
d_call: TRBD2
v_call: TRBV3-1/TRBV3-2
cdr3_nt: TGTGCCAGCAGCCAACCTTCGGGGGGGAACACCGGGGAGCTGTTTTTT
cdr3_aa: CASSQPSGGNTGELFF

clone_size: .
j_call: TRBJ1-1
d_call: .
v_call: TRBV6-6
cdr3_nt: TGTGCCAGCAGTTACCCGGAGAATTGGGCTGAAGCTTTCTTT
cdr3_aa: CASSYPENWAEAFF

clone_size: .
j_call: TRBJ1-4
d_call: .
v_call: TRBV7-9
cdr3_nt: TGTGCCAGCAGCAACATCCAGGTTAATGAAAAACTGTTTTTT
cdr3_aa: CASSNIQVNEKLFF

clone_size: few
j_call: TRBJ2-7
d_call: .
v_call: TRBV12-3/TRBV12-4
cdr3_nt: TGTGCCAGCAGTTTAGCTTTCAGGGACGAGCAGTACTTC
cdr3_aa: CASSLAFRDEQYF

clone_size: .
j_call: TRBJ2-1
d_call: TRBD2
v_call: TRBV28
cdr3_nt: TGTGCCAGCAGTTTTGCTTCACGGGCGGGGGGAGGTGATGAGCAGTTCTTC
cdr3_aa: CASSFASRAGGGDEQFF

clone_size: .
j_call: TRBJ2-3
d_call: TRBD1
v_call: TRBV29-1
cdr3_nt: TGCAGCGCACTCACAGGGGCCACAGATACGCAGTATTTT
cdr3_aa: CSALTGATDTQYF

clone_size: .
j_call: TRBJ2-7
d_call: TRBD2
v_call: TRBV6-6
cdr3_nt: TGTGCCAGCAGTTTAAAATCTAGCGGGGGACCCTACGAGCAGTACTTC
cdr3_aa: CASSLKSSGGPYEQYF

clone_size: .
j_call: TRBJ1-2
d_call: .
v_call: TRBV20-1
cdr3_nt: TGCAGTGCTAGTTTGAAGGCTCAGGGCCGCGGGGACGGCTACACCTTC
cdr3_aa: CSASLKAQGRGDGYTF

clone_size: once
j_call: TRBJ2-3
d_call: .
v_call: TRBV5-4
cdr3_nt: TGTGCCAGCAGCTCCCGCAGCGGTACGCAGTATTTT
cdr3_aa: CASSSRSGTQYF

clone_size: .
j_call: TRBJ1-1
d_call: .
v_call: TRBV5-1
cdr3_nt: TGCGCCAGCAGCTTGTATGGATGGGGGGTAGACACTGAAGCTTTCTTT
cdr3_aa: CASSLYGWGVDTEAFF

clone_size: few
j_call: TRBJ1-4
d_call: .
v_call: TRBV7-9
cdr3_nt: TGTGCCAGCAGCCCCAGGTGGGGAGTTAATGAAAAACTGTTTTTT
cdr3_aa: CASSPRWGVNEKLFF

clone_size: few
j_call: TRBJ1-3
d_call: .
v_call: TRBV7-2
cdr3_nt: TGTGCCAGCAGCTTTGGCGGCTCTGGAAACACCATATATTTT
cdr3_aa: CASSFGGSGNTIYF

clone_size: .
j_call: TRBJ2-1
d_call: TRBD2
v_call: TRBV11-2
cdr3_nt: TGTGCCAGCAGCTTAGATCAAAGCGGGGGGGTCCATGAGCAGTTCTTC
cdr3_aa: CASSLDQSGGVHEQFF

clone_size: .
j_call: TRBJ2-5
d_call: .
v_call: TRBV18
cdr3_nt: TGTGCCAGCTCACCGATTCGGGGAGAGACCCAGTACTTC
cdr3_aa: CASSPIRGETQYF

clone_size: few
j_call: TRBJ2-5
d_call: .
v_call: TRBV4-2
cdr3_nt: TGTGCCAGCAGCCAAGGAGATGGGGGCCCAGAGACCCAGTACTTC
cdr3_aa: CASSQGDGGPETQYF

clone_size: .
j_call: TRBJ1-5
d_call: .
v_call: TRBV2
cdr3_nt: TGTGCCAGCAGTGAAGTGTCGGGAATTAGCAATCAGCCCCAGCATTTT
cdr3_aa: CASSEVSGISNQPQHF

clone_size: .
j_call: TRBJ2-7
d_call: TRBD2
v_call: TRBV6-5
cdr3_nt: TGTGCCAGCAGTAGGACTAGCGGGGGGTACGAGCAGTACTTC
cdr3_aa: CASSRTSGGYEQYF

clone_size: .
j_call: TRBJ2-4
d_call: .
v_call: TRBV2
cdr3_nt: TGTGCCAGCAGTGAGACTAAGCTAGCCAAAAACATTCAGTACTTC
cdr3_aa: CASSETKLAKNIQYF

clone_size: .
j_call: TRBJ2-2
d_call: .
v_call: TRBV30
cdr3_nt: TGTGCCTGGAGTTTTGACCAGGGCTCCGGGGAGCTGTTTTTT
cdr3_aa: CAWSFDQGSGELFF